A single T cell receptor beta chain is shown here with its context. Antigen: not known. This sample was included in a study of beta chain features in type 1 diabetes. The study, taken as a whole, reports: Compared with healthy donors, patients appeared to share more similar naive, central memory and regulatory TCRB repertoires. In these data, an HLA type influence on TCRB rearrangement remained unresolved.

With 1 base removed from V and 6 bases from J, the gap between germline ends came to 14 bases. Germline V lookup: CDR1 SGDLS, CDR2 YYNGEE. The CDR3 extends over 14 amino acids. As every portion of the isolated RNA was reverse transcribed, the sequencing read expressed TCRB transcripts. The protocol was immunoSEQ multiplex PCR, while the TCRdb copy is restricted to in-frame clones and leaves out a portion. The data show just over 450,000 clones, with 30% seen just once and about 0.06% held by the top ten. CD45RO/CCR7/CD25/CD127/CD95/CD27 staining was used to isolate CD4+ naive, central memory, regulatory and stem cell-like memory cells by sorting. Without exception, sorted populations had purity beyond 98%.

The source of this sequence is a man between 18 and 35 years old in good health. The specimen sequenced was naive CD4+ T cells from blood. The V and J genes are TRBV9 and TRBJ2-7; D possibly corresponds to TRBD1 (6 bases). The CDR3 region is CASSVTGHPSEQYF. CDR3 nucleotide sequence: TGTGCCAGCAGCGTAACGGGACACCCCTCCGAGCAGTACTTC.